Included here is one T cell receptor (beta chain) sequence, with context. The source of the sample is a study of shared clonotypes between healthy human individuals. Clones were sequenced by immunoSEQ multiplex PCR, and TCRdb holds only the in-frame ones, with some missing. The sample has approximately 2.5 million clones, 93% seen once; the top ten hold about 0.39%. V shed 5 bases, J shed 1 base, and the junction held 8 bases outside the gene matches. The CDR3 runs to 18 residues. Germline CDR1 is MGHDK and CDR2 is SYGVNS. The TCR sequence derives from a man between 18 and 29 years old in good health. Some clones in this sample may be carry-over from other donors' samples. Sequences were obtained from naive CD4+ T cells from PBMCs. Sample subset: CD45RA+ positively selected. The chain recombines TRBV25-1 with TRBJ2-1; 13 bases agree with TRBD2. This CDR3 reads CASSNSGTSGNSYNEQFF. CDR3 DNA: TGTGCCAGCAGTAACTCCGGGACTAGCGGGAATTCCTACAATGAGCAGTTCTTC.